This record concerns one T cell receptor (beta chain) sequence. One entry per CDR3 protein, without DNA, is what TCRdb gives after re-calling the 5' RACE reads. The table gives roughly 330,000 distinct CDR3 sequences; the top ten clones make up 2% to 2.5% of it. This specimen belongs to a study of monozygotic twins with inflammatory bowel disease. The CDR3 spans 13 residues. The germline gives CDR1 DFQATT, CDR2 SNEGSKA (reference sequence). The receptor's source is a human donor with ulcerative colitis or Crohn's disease, or a healthy co-twin of an affected twin (not recorded which). What was sequenced was blood. The rearrangement joins TRBV20-1 to TRBJ2-1; without DNA, the TCRdb call of TRBD2 cannot be checked. The CDR3: CSATSGGFNEQFF.